What follows are 28 T cell receptor beta chains derived from one specimen sequenced in a study of T cell changes during pregnancy in multiple sclerosis. Sequencing used immunoSEQ multiplex PCR; TCRdb keeps in-frame clones, though not all of them. The data contain 46,000 or so clones, around 93% of them singletons. The sample consisted of CD8+ T cells from peripheral blood mononuclear cells, taken after pregnancy. These TCRs come from a female donor with multiple sclerosis, enrolled in a pregnancy study.

The chain carries TRBV7-9 and TRBJ2-2; D is possibly TRBD1 (5 bases). Germline assignment: CDR1 SEHNR and CDR2 FQNEAQ (reference sequence). V shed 4 bases and J shed 6 bases, with 12 bases lying between them. CDR3 length: 14 residues. CDR3 nucleotide sequence: TGTGCCAGCAGCTCCCTAGGGGCCCCCGGGGAGCTGTTTTTT. It encodes CASSSLGAPGELFF.

V usage is TRBV27 and J usage is TRBJ1-1, with no clear D. The germline gives CDR1 MNHEY, CDR2 SMNVEV (reference sequence). The CDR3 extends over 13 amino acids. Trimming removed 6 bases at V and 3 bases at J, with 11 bases between. Written as DNA, the CDR3 is TGTGCCAGCAGCCCTATTGGTGACACTGAAGCTTTCTTT. Protein: CASSPIGDTEAFF.

This clone occurred a few times. This chain links TRBV7-2 with TRBJ1-2; D may be TRBD1 (6 bases). CDR1 SGHTA and CDR2 FQGNSA come from the germline V gene. The CDR3 covers 17 residues. Trimming left V 3 bases short and J 1 base short, with 18 bases between. CDR3 protein: CASSFYDRTDINYGYTF. The CDR3 DNA reads TGTGCCAGCAGCTTCTACGACCGGACAGACATTAACTATGGCTACACCTTC.

The chain recombines TRBV27 with TRBJ1-2; weak D call: TRBD1 (6 bases). CDR3 length: 14 amino acids. V was shortened by 8 bases and J by 5 bases, with 18 bases between the two germline ends. From germline, CDR1 is MNHEY and CDR2 SMNVEV (reference sequence). The CDR3 DNA reads TGTGCCAGCGGATGGCAGGGGAATAGATATGGCTACACCTTC. It yields the protein CASGWQGNRYGYTF.

This sequence joins TRBV7-9 and TRBJ1-5; D not certain. The CDR3 contains 14 residues. The germline CDR1 and CDR2 sequences are SEHNR and FQNEAQ (reference sequence). V dropped 5 bases and J dropped 0 bases, with 8 bases sitting between them. CDR3 loop: CASSPGSSNQPQHF. CDR3 DNA sequence: TGTGCCAGCAGCCCAGGATCTAGCAATCAGCCCCAGCATTTT.

The genes are TRBV7-9 and TRBJ1-1; the D is unclear. V gave up 3 bases and J gave up 5 bases, with 16 bases separating them. This CDR3 has 15 residues. CDR1 is SEHNR, CDR2 FQNEAQ, per germline (reference sequence). Here the CDR3 reads CASSLEALARTEAFF. The CDR3 coding sequence is TGTGCCAGCAGCTTGGAGGCCTTAGCGAGAACTGAAGCTTTCTTT. Supplemented by reference TRBV7-9 and TRBJ1-1, the full variable domain reads DTGVSQNPRHKITKRGQNVTFRCDPISEHNRLYWYRQTLGQGPEFLTYFQNEAQLEKSRLLSDRFSAERPKGSFSTLEIQRTEQGDSAMYLCASSLEALARTEAFFGQGTRLTVV.

This clone was detected only a few times. This chain uses TRBV10-3 with TRBJ2-1, with a possible D match to TRBD2 (5 bases). Germline CDR1 ENHRY, CDR2 SYGVKD. Trimming left V 4 bases short and J 0 bases short, with 16 bases between. CDR3 length equals 17 residues. DNA for the CDR3: TGTGCCATCAGTGTGGACGGGGAAGGTATCTCCTACAATGAGCAGTTCTTC. Protein sequence: CAISVDGEGISYNEQFF.

V is TRBV7-9 and J is TRBJ2-7, with D perhaps TRBD2 (5 bases). Trimming pared 3 bases from V and 4 bases from J, leaving 13 bases between. The CDR3 runs to 14 residues. Looked up from germline, CDR1 is SEHNR and CDR2 is FQNEAQ (reference sequence). This chain's CDR3 is CASSLQDSFYEQYF. The CDR3 nucleotides read TGTGCCAGCAGCTTGCAGGACTCCTTTTACGAGCAGTACTTC.

The chain carries TRBV11-3 and TRBJ2-1; D not certain. Germline CDR1 is SGHNT and CDR2 is YENEEA. The CDR3 runs 12 residues. V lost 1 base and J lost 8, with 6 bases in between. CDR3 residues: CASSLVADEQFF. The CDR3 region has the DNA TGTGCCAGCAGCTTAGTGGCGGATGAGCAGTTCTTC.

The J gene is TRBJ2-1, the V gene TRBV7-7; the D gene is possibly TRBD2 (6 bases). Per the germline V gene, CDR1 is SSHAT and CDR2 is FNYEAQ (reference sequence). This CDR3 region has 15 residues. Trimming left V 5 bases short and J 4 bases short, with 15 bases between. In nucleotides, the CDR3 is TGTGCCAGCAGCGAGACTAGTCGGACGTACAATGAGCAGTTCTTC. This translates into CASSETSRTYNEQFF.

This sequence joins TRBV9 and TRBJ1-1, with a tentative D call TRBD1 (5 bases). V was pared by 4 bases and J by 0 bases, with 19 bases between. Germline CDR1 and CDR2: SGDLS and YYNGEE. The CDR3 contains 17 residues. The CDR3 region is CASSPLGGDFMNTEAFF. CDR3 sequence (DNA): TGTGCCAGCAGCCCTCTCGGGGGGGACTTCATGAACACTGAAGCTTTCTTT. Based on the CDR3 plus reference TRBV9 and TRBJ1-1, the full variable domain is DSGVTQTPKHLITATGQRVTLRCSPRSGDLSVYWYQQSLDQGLQFLIQYYNGEERAKGNILERFSAQQFPDLHSELNLSSLELGDSALYFCASSPLGGDFMNTEAFFGQGTRLTVV.

This clone was counted a single time. The chain joins TRBV27 to TRBJ1-4, with a possible D match to TRBD1 (5 bases). Germline lookup yields CDR1 MNHEY and CDR2 SMNVEV (reference sequence). The CDR3 consists of 14 residues. The ends were cut back, 7 bases at V and 5 bases at J, with 14 bases in the middle. In nucleotides, the CDR3 is TGTGCCAGCACCGCGGGACGGGTCAATGAAAAACTGTTTTTT. Its protein product is CASTAGRVNEKLFF.

The genes are TRBV9 and TRBJ1-5; D perhaps matches TRBD1 (5 bases). This CDR3 is 17 amino acids long. Trimming stripped 4 bases from V and 0 bases from J, with 17 bases between. The germline V gene has CDR1 SGDLS and CDR2 YYNGEE. The CDR3 sequence is CASSPDGGMYSNQPQHF. CDR3 bases: TGTGCCAGCAGCCCCGACGGGGGGATGTATAGCAATCAGCCCCAGCATTTT.

The chain joins TRBV27 to TRBJ2-7, with D hard to call. Germline lookup yields CDR1 MNHEY and CDR2 SMNVEV (reference sequence). This CDR3 is built from 12 residues. Trimming removed 5 bases from V and 0 bases from J, with 5 bases in between. The CDR3 is CASSDNSYEQYF. The CDR3 region has the DNA TGTGCCAGCAGTGACAACTCCTACGAGCAGTACTTC.

The chain joins TRBV7-2 to TRBJ1-1, with D possibly TRBD1 on 6 matching bases. The V end was cut by 4 bases, the J end by 5 bases, with 23 bases between. CDR1 SGHTA and CDR2 FQGNSA come from the germline V gene. The CDR3 contains 17 residues. The CDR3 reads CASSSPQGRGVKTEAFF. The CDR3 coding sequence is TGTGCCAGCAGCTCCCCGCAGGGCAGGGGCGTCAAGACTGAAGCTTTCTTT.

The chain joins TRBV2 to TRBJ1-1; 7 bases agree with TRBD1. The V gene end was trimmed by 2 bases and the J gene end by 2 bases; junction bases not matched to a gene: 11. The CDR3 loop spans 17 amino acids. Germline V lookup: CDR1 SNHLY, CDR2 FYNNEI. The CDR3 loop is CASSEYRMGQHNTEAFF. The CDR3, as DNA: TGTGCCAGCAGTGAATATCGTATGGGACAGCATAACACTGAAGCTTTCTTT.

The chain joins TRBV2 to TRBJ2-3, with 8 bases fitting TRBD2. The V gene's germline CDR1 is SNHLY and CDR2 FYNNEI. The CDR3 consists of 15 residues. V dropped 5 bases and J dropped 2; count of bases not matched to a gene: 6. The DNA of the CDR3 is TGTGCCAGCAGTCGTACAGCGGGGGCCACAGATACGCAGTATTTT. Its protein product is CASSRTAGATDTQYF.

This chain connects TRBV19 to TRBJ2-5; D might be TRBD2 (6 bases). Trimming shortened V by 2 bases and J by 4 bases, and 14 bases separated the two germline ends. Germline V gene lookup returns CDR1 LNHDA and CDR2 SQIVND (reference sequence). The CDR3 is 15 amino acids. CDR3 DNA: TGTGCCAGTAGTATATATGGGGCGGGGACAGAGACCCAGTACTTC. Protein: CASSIYGAGTETQYF.

The V and J genes are TRBV7-8 and TRBJ2-3, with D perhaps TRBD2 (6 bases). V lost 5 bases and J 0 bases, leaving 9 bases between the germline ends. The CDR3 contains 14 residues. Germline values: CDR1 SGHVS, CDR2 FQNEAQ. The CDR3: CASSPGGSTDTQYF. As DNA, the CDR3 is TGTGCCAGCAGCCCCGGGGGAAGCACAGATACGCAGTATTTT.

V is TRBV11-2 and J is TRBJ2-5, with D tentatively TRBD2 (8 bases). This CDR3 comprises 16 residues. Trimming left V 1 base short and J 3 bases short, with 15 bases between. CDR1 is SGHAT, CDR2 FQNNGV, per germline. The chain's CDR3 is CASSLAGGTEEETQYF. In nucleotides, the CDR3 is TGTGCCAGCAGCTTAGCGGGGGGGACAGAAGAAGAGACCCAGTACTTC.

The chain carries TRBV19 and TRBJ1-1; D may be TRBD1 (6 bases). Germline lookup yields CDR1 LNHDA and CDR2 SQIVND (reference sequence). V was shortened by 4 bases and J by 3 bases, with 18 bases between the two germline ends. CDR3 size: 16 residues. This chain's CDR3 is CASSTGTRVLDTEAFF. CDR3 nucleotides: TGTGCCAGTAGTACCGGGACAAGGGTATTGGACACTGAAGCTTTCTTT.

The gene calls are TRBV7-9 and TRBJ1-1; TRBD1 agrees at 7 bases. Germline V lookup: CDR1 SEHNR, CDR2 FQNEAQ (reference sequence). The V segment lost 4 bases and the J segment 8 bases; nucleotides outside the gene matches: 10. The CDR3 extends over 14 amino acids. This CDR3 is CASSSPGTVNEAFF. DNA for the CDR3: TGTGCCAGCAGCTCCCCCGGGACAGTTAACGAAGCTTTCTTT. The entire variable domain, with the rest obtained from reference TRBV7-9 and TRBJ1-1, is as follows: DTGVSQNPRHKITKRGQNVTFRCDPISEHNRLYWYRQTLGQGPEFLTYFQNEAQLEKSRLLSDRFSAERPKGSFSTLEIQRTEQGDSAMYLCASSSPGTVNEAFFGQGTRLTVV.

CDR3: CASGEGVIGYTF. CDR3 sequence (DNA): TGTGCTAGTGGGGAGGGTGTGATCGGCTACACCTTC. This chain joins TRBV12-5 and TRBJ1-2; D gene uncertain. The CDR3 runs to 12 residues. V was clipped by 6 bases and J by 8 bases, with 13 bases between them. CDR1 is LGHNT, CDR2 FRNRAP, per germline.

This sequence joins TRBV29-1 and TRBJ2-1; D is perhaps TRBD1 (6 bases). This CDR3 contains 15 residues. V was trimmed by 6 bases and J by 0 bases, leaving 15 bases between them. Germline lookup yields CDR1 SQVTM and CDR2 ANQGSEA. Here the CDR3 DNA reads TGCAGCGTGGTAGGCACAGGGAACTCCTACAATGAGCAGTTCTTC. It specifies CSVVGTGNSYNEQFF.

This sequence joins TRBV15 and TRBJ2-7; 10 positions agree with TRBD1. Germline V gene sequence: CDR1 LNHNV, CDR2 YYDKDF (reference sequence). The CDR3 runs 16 residues. Germline trimming cut 4 bases from V and 6 bases from J; bases unmatched to any gene: 12. As DNA, the CDR3 is TGTGCCACCAGCAAATCCGGGACAGGGGTAGGAGGCGAGCAGTACTTC. It is translated as CATSKSGTGVGGEQYF.

This chain connects TRBV7-9 to TRBJ2-3, with TRBD2 matching 7 bases. Germline CDR1 reads SEHNR; CDR2 reads FQNEAQ (reference sequence). The V gene end was trimmed by 3 bases and the J gene end by 6 bases; junction bases not matched to a gene: 9. The CDR3 is made up of 15 amino acids. CDR3 sequence: CASSFRDYPSDTQYF. For the CDR3, the DNA is TGTGCCAGCAGCTTCCGGGACTACCCCTCCGATACGCAGTATTTT.

The chain combines TRBV14 with TRBJ2-1, with 9 bases identical to TRBD2. The CDR3 runs 16 residues. The V segment lost 1 base and the J segment 4 bases; nucleotides outside the gene matches: 5. CDR1 is SGHDN and CDR2 is FVKESK in the germline V gene. The CDR3 DNA follows: TGTGCCAGCAGCCAAGGGTGGACTAGCGATTACAATGAGCAGTTCTTC. It codes for CASSQGWTSDYNEQFF. Filled out from reference TRBV14 and TRBJ2-1, the complete variable domain reads EAGVTQFPSHSVIEKGQTVTLRCDPISGHDNLYWYRRVMGKEIKFLLHFVKESKQDESGMPNNRFLAERTGGTYSTLKVQPAELEDSGVYFCASSQGWTSDYNEQFFGPGTRLTVL.

The chain joins TRBV13 to TRBJ2-3; D gene ambiguous. The germline gives CDR1 PRHDT, CDR2 FYEKMQ (reference sequence). V dropped 4 bases and J dropped 3 bases, with 5 bases sitting between them. This CDR3 comprises 12 residues. CDR3 loop: CASSSGTDTQYF. The CDR3 DNA follows: TGTGCCAGCAGCTCCGGGACAGATACGCAGTATTTT. The full variable domain, with the rest looked up from reference TRBV13 and TRBJ2-3, is AAGVIQSPRHLIKEKRETATLKCYPIPRHDTVYWYQQGPGQDPQFLISFYEKMQSDKGSIPDRFSAQQFSDYHSELNMSSLELGDSALYFCASSSGTDTQYFGPGTRLTVL.